This T cell receptor (beta chain) was retrieved from a study of cytomegalovirus exposure and HLA in healthy donors. PCR employed 60 Vbeta and 13 Jbeta primers. Generated by immunoSEQ multiplex PCR, the TCRdb table keeps only in-frame clones and is missing some. The sample records about 98,000 clones, about four fifths being singletons. From germline, CDR1 is SGHTA and CDR2 FQGTGA. V was clipped by 4 bases and J by 0 bases, with 8 bases between them. The CDR3 runs to 14 residues. The clonotype comes from a female donor in good health and CMV-seropositive. The V call is TRBV7-3, the J call TRBJ2-3; perhaps TRBD2 as D (6 bases). The sample was PBMCs. CDR3 sequence (DNA): TGTGCCAGCAGCTCCAGCGGGAGCACAGATACGCAGTATTTT. It is translated as CASSSSGSTDTQYF.